This record covers a single T cell receptor (beta chain). The specificity of this receptor is unknown. Per-base quality was not reported, and no clone a single base away is much larger than it. Different DNA sequences within this sample yield the same CDR3. The sample originates from a study of shared clonotypes between healthy human individuals (dated by TCRdb to about 2020). The study in broad terms: The cohort comprised two women and three men aged 18 to 49 years. For each donor, CD4 naive and CD4 memory were each run on three plates, CD8 naive on two plates, and CD8 memory on one plate. To estimate repertoire size and how much clonotypes are shared between individuals, the study performed deep sequencing of blood TCR repertoires from roughly five healthy adults. Different laboratories and diverse techniques were used to prepare libraries and sequence TCR repertoires, to increase sequencing depth and limit assay-specific biases. Leukapheresis yielded between about 0.9 and 10 billion PBMCs per donor.

The donors were healthy, HIV-negative adults with no recently reported acute infections or vaccinations. All donors were Caucasian adults living in Nashville, Tennessee, USA. CD4+ T cells were enriched by magnetic negative selection; naive cells were then positively selected on CD45RA, and the negative fraction formed the memory subset. Blood was collected by leukapheresis, and PBMCs were isolated by Ficoll-Histopaque density gradient centrifugation and then cryopreserved in liquid nitrogen vapor phase. Purity and quantity of every magnetically sorted T cell population were checked by analytical flow cytometry. From each sorted fraction, genomic DNA was isolated and quantified by UV absorbance on a Nanodrop 2000c. Study-wide findings and limitations: Sharing across a few donors was observed for about 5% of naive CD4, over 3% of naive CD8, over 2% of memory CD4, and roughly 0.43% of memory CD8 clonotypes. Even with the large sequencing depth, rarefaction of the sorted-subset datasets indicated that sequencing was incomplete. Only blood was sampled, and tissue TCR repertoires likely differ from those in blood. The genetic and exposure-history diversity represented was limited by the small number of donors. Higher generation probabilities were observed for clonotypes shared by all four sorted-subset donors than for non-shared clonotypes. Pairwise subsampling indicated that sequencing depth was expected to affect the degree of clonotype sharing among donors. Naive subsets generally had larger estimated clonotype richness than memory subsets did.

Using the deep immunoSEQ assay, multiplex PCR amplified TCR CDR3 regions from genomic DNA. Extracted genomic DNA from each cell subset was spread evenly across all wells of several immunoSEQ 96-well plates, with each plate serving as a replicate. For sorted subsets, approximately 200 ng of genomic DNA, equivalent to some 33,000 T cell genomes, went into each replicate PCR. Purified libraries were quantified with a Qubit 3.0 fluorometer, sized on a Bioanalyzer 2100, and re-quantified with the KAPA Library Quantification kit. Every immunoSEQ 96-well plate was sequenced on a dedicated single-read 150-cycle Illumina NextSeq 550 flow cell. On the authors' methods: Because the immunoSEQ output included only junctional sequences and no quality scores, the filtering could not be the same as the filtering used for full-length reads. Sequences were annotated with PyIR, a Python wrapper for IgBLAST v1.9, and V/J genes and CDR3 were assigned using IMGT germline references. Any read was removed if the V/J assignment was weak (E-value above 1e-6), the CDR3 was missing, or the read contained stop codons, out-of-frame junctions, or ambiguous translated residues. V3J clonotypes were defined by identical inferred V gene, J gene, and CDR3 amino acid sequence. Percentage overlap between repertoires was computed as shared unique clonotypes divided by the size of the smaller repertoire. Three approaches were used to assess repertoire richness: RTK rarefaction, the Chao1 estimator, and Recon v2.1 estimates of unobserved clonotypes. Generation probabilities for all TCRbeta clonotypes obtained by the gDNA method from four donors were computed using OLGA. Imported from immuneACCESS, the table was reduced by TCRdb to in-frame sequences with V and J called. These copies leave out some clones; in studies compared against another copy, an unresolved V gene accounts for under half, and the cause of the remainder is not known. The V and J calls and clone size come from that table; D and trimming were worked out from the DNA. This sample has about 960,000 clones in its table, and more than 75% of those were observed once. The leading ten clones occupy over 1.3% of the sample.

Sequences MNHEY (CDR1) and SVGAGI (CDR2) are obtained from the germline V gene. The junction shows trimming of 5 bases on V and 0 bases on J, plus 11 bases between the germline ends. Its CDR3 holds 14 amino acids, cysteine through phenylalanine. This entry keeps only the CDR3 DNA: 42 bases, framed from base 1. Sequencing input: memory CD4+ T cells sorted from blood. Taken with the paper, the label for cell subset or site translates to: CD45RA-negative fraction. The sequence joins TRBV6-5 to TRBJ2-7; the D gene is perhaps TRBD1, from 6 matching bases. The receptor comes from a man aged 18 to 30 in good health. The CDR3 protein: CASSPWTDSYEQYF. The DNA reads as follows: TGTGCCAGCAGTCCCTGGACAGACTCCTACGAGCAGTACTTC.